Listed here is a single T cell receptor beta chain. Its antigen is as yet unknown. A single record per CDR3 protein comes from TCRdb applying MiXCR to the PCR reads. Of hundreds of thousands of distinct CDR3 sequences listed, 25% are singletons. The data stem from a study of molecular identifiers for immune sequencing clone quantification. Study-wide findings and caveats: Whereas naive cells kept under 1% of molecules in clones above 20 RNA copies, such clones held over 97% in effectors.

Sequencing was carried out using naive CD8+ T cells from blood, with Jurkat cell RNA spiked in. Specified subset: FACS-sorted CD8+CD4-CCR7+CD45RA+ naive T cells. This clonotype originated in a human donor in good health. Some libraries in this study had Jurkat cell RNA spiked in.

CDR3 protein: CASSQVGLAGVWEQYF. The CDR3 region has the DNA TGCGCCAGCAGCCAAGTGGGACTAGCGGGAGTTTGGGAGCAGTACTTC. The rearrangement joins TRBV4-1 to TRBJ2-7, with 14 bases identical to TRBD2. Germline values: CDR1 MGHRA, CDR2 YSYEKL. The CDR3 has 16 amino acids. V lost 1 base to trimming and J lost 7 bases; unmatched junction nucleotides: 6.